This T cell receptor beta chain was identified during a study of blood T cell repertoires in COVID-19. Germline values: CDR1 MNHNS, CDR2 SASEGT. V lost 2 bases, J lost 8 bases, and 15 bases lay in between. The CDR3 length is 14 residues. Recovered status applied to Cohort 3 donors who had two consecutive negative PCRs. It also applied to those with clearance or with symptom resolution. TCRdb keeps only in-frame clones here, not all; method: immunoSEQ multiplex PCR. The sample carries about 150,000 clones, around 80% recorded once. V is TRBV6-1 and J is TRBJ1-2; D perhaps matches TRBD1 (6 bases). The specimen sequenced was PBMCs or T cells enriched from blood (not recorded which). The sequence came from a woman aged 45-65 years who had recovered from COVID-19. The CDR3 DNA is TGTGCCAGCAGTGAAATGACAGGTTCTGGGGGCTACACCTTC. Translated, it gives CASSEMTGSGGYTF.